This T cell receptor beta chain was identified in a study of T-cell memory formation after mild COVID-19. Overall study context: TCR clusters mostly belonged to single donors.

Many counts were recorded for this clonotype. Trimming took 1 base from V and 4 from J, leaving 9 bases between them. Germline lookup yields CDR1 SEHNR and CDR2 FQNEAQ (reference sequence). The CDR3 is 14 amino acids. TCRdb ran MiXCR on the 5' RACE reads and lists one entry per CDR3 protein. The sample has around 150,000 distinct CDR3 sequences; roughly 11% are singletons. The sequenced sample was PBMCs or a T cell subset sorted from them (not recorded which). The sequence was collected from a man aged 18 to 29 who had mild COVID-19 (a few samples of this study predate the infection). Cell type and time point are not known. The gene calls are TRBV7-9 and TRBJ2-3, with D possibly being TRBD2 (6 bases). In DNA form, the CDR3 reads TGTGCCAGCAGCTTAGGTTGGGGGGCAGATACGCAGTATTTT. The encoded protein is CASSLGWGADTQYF.